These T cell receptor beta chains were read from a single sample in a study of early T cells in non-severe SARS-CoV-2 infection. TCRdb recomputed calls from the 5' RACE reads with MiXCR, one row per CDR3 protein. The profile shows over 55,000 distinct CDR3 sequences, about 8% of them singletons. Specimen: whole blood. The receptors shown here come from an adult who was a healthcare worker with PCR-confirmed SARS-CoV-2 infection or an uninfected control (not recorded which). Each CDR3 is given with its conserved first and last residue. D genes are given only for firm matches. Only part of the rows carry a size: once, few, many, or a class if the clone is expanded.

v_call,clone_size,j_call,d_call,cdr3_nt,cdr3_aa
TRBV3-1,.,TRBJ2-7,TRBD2,TGTGCCAGCAGCCCTTCTTGGACTAGCGAACACGAGCAGTACTTC,CASSPSWTSEHEQYF
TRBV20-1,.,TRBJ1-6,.,TGCAGTGCTAGTGCGGGGTGGAATTCACCCCTCCACTTT,CSASAGWNSPLHF
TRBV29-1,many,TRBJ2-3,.,TGCAGCCTGGATGGCGGTGCTACAGATACGCAGTATTTT,CSLDGGATDTQYF
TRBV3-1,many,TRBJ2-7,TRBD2,TGTGCCAGCAGCCTCGGACTAGCGGGAGGCGAGCAGTACTTC,CASSLGLAGGEQYF
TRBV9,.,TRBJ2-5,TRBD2,TGTGCCAGCAGCGAGGCCCCTCAGGGAGCGGGAGGGGGAGAGACCCAGTACTTC,CASSEAPQGAGGGETQYF
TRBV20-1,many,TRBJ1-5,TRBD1,TGCAGTGCTAGTTCCAGGGGGCATTTTCAGCCCCAGCATTTT,CSASSRGHFQPQHF
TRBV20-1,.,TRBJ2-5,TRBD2,TGCAGTGCTCCCAGCGGGAGGGCCCTTGCCGAGACCCAGTACTTC,CSAPSGRALAETQYF
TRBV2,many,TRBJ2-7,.,TGTGCCAGCAGTGAACAGGGGGGCGAGCAGTACTTC,CASSEQGGEQYF
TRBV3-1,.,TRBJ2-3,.,TGTGCCAGCAGCCATGCATCAGGAGGTCGAGATACGCAGTATTTT,CASSHASGGRDTQYF
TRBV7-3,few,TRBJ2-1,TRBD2,TGTGCCAGCAGCCCGACTAGCGGGAGTGGGAATGAGCAGTTCTTC,CASSPTSGSGNEQFF
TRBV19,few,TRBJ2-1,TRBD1,TGTGCCAGTAGTCTACAGGGGCCGGGTGAGCAGTTCTTC,CASSLQGPGEQFF
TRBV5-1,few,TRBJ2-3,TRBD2,TGCGCCAGCAGCCCCGGGACTAGCTCTCAGCGGGCAGATACGCAGTATTTT,CASSPGTSSQRADTQYF
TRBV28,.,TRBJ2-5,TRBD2,TGTGCCAGCAGTGCGGGACTAGAGGCTCAAGAGACCCAGTACTTC,CASSAGLEAQETQYF
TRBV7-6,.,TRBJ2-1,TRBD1,TGTGCCAGCAGCTCCCCGGGACAGGTCAATGAGCAGTTCTTC,CASSSPGQVNEQFF
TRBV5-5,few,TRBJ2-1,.,TGTGCCAGCAGCTTGCTATCAAGCTCCTACAATGAGCAGTTCTTC,CASSLLSSSYNEQFF
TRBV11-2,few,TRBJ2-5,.,TGTGCCAGCAGCTTACTATACCAAGAGACCCAGTACTTC,CASSLLYQETQYF
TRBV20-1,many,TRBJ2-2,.,TGCAGTGCTACTGATCTAAACACCGGGGAGCTGTTTTTT,CSATDLNTGELFF
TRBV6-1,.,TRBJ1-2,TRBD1,TGTGCCAGCAGTGGGACAGGGCGCAACTATGGCTACACCTTC,CASSGTGRNYGYTF
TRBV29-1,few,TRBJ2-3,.,TGCAGCGCCCTACCCCAGGGGCGGACAGATACGCAGTATTTT,CSALPQGRTDTQYF
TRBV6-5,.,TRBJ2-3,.,TGTGCCAGCAGTTACCGCCTGGGCACAGATACGCAGTATTTT,CASSYRLGTDTQYF
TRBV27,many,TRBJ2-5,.,TGTGCCAGCAGTTTATGGTCAGGAAATCAAGAGACCCAGTACTTC,CASSLWSGNQETQYF
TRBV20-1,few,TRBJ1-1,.,TGCAGTGCTGAAGAGGGGGACGGCCGAGCTTTCTTT,CSAEEGDGRAFF
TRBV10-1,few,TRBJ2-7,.,TGCGCCAGCAGTGAACGGGAAGGCTACGAGCAGTACTTC,CASSEREGYEQYF
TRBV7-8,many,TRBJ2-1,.,TGTGCCAGCCTAAAACCGTATAGCGATGAGCAGTTCTTC,CASLKPYSDEQFF
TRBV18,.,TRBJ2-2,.,TGTGCCAGCTCACAGGACGGAGACACCGGGGAGCTGTTTTTT,CASSQDGDTGELFF
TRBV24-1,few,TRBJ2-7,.,TGTGCCACCAGTGATTTTCGAGGCAGCCCTTACGAGCAGTACTTC,CATSDFRGSPYEQYF
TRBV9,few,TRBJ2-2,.,TGTGCCAGCTCCGCGTTTGGGTCTAGATGGTCCGGGGAGCTGTTTTTT,CASSAFGSRWSGELFF
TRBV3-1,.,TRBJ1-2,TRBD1,TGTGCCAGCAGCCGGACAGGGGGCGTGAATGGCTACACCTTC,CASSRTGGVNGYTF
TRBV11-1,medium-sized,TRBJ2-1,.,TGTGCCAGCAGCTTTACTCGGGCAGCCCATTACAATGAGCAGTTCTTC,CASSFTRAAHYNEQFF
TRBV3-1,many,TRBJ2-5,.,TGTGCCAGCAGCCGTCGGGCCAGAAAGGCAGAGACCCAGTACTTC,CASSRRARKAETQYF
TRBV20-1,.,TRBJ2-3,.,TGCAGTGCCCTACTTAACACAGATACGCAGTATTTT,CSALLNTDTQYF
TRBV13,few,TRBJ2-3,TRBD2,TGTGCCAGCAGCCCCTCTGGCCTAGCGGGGAACACAGATACGCAGTATTTT,CASSPSGLAGNTDTQYF
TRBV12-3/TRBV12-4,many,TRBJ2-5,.,TGTGCCAGCAGTTCGGACTCGGGTGGGACCCAGTACTTC,CASSSDSGGTQYF
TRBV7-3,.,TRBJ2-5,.,TGTGCCAGCAGCAAAGGGGCGGGCCACCAAGAGACCCAGTACTTC,CASSKGAGHQETQYF
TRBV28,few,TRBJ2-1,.,TGTGCCAGCCGGACTACTCACAATGAGCAGTTCTTC,CASRTTHNEQFF
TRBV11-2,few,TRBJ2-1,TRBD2,TGTGCCAGCAGCTTAGAGGGGACTAGCGGGAGCCAGGAGCAGTTCTTC,CASSLEGTSGSQEQFF
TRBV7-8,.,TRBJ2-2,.,TGTGCCAGCAGCGCCGGGCCCTACGCGAACACCGGGGAGCTGTTTTTT,CASSAGPYANTGELFF
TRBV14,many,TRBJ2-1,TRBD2,TGTGCCAGCAGCCAAAGGGAGGATAGCGGGTACAAGGCGTTCTTC,CASSQREDSGYKAFF
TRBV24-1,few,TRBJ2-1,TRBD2,TGTGCCACCAGTGATTTTGGGACTAGCGGCTCCTACAATGAGCAGTTCTTC,CATSDFGTSGSYNEQFF
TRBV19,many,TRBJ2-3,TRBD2,TGTGCCAGTAGGAGACCAGCGGGACCAACAGATACGCAGTATTTT,CASRRPAGPTDTQYF
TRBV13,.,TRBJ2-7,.,TGTGCCAGCACTGAGGGCCACGGTTCCTACGAGCAGTACTTC,CASTEGHGSYEQYF
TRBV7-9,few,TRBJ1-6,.,TGTGCCAGCAGCTTCGATAATTCACCCCTCCACTTT,CASSFDNSPLHF
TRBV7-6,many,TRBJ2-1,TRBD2,TGTGCCAGCAGCTTAAATCCAGCGGGAGGGGGTGAGCAGTTCTTC,CASSLNPAGGGEQFF
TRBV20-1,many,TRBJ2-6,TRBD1,TGCAGTGCAAACAGGGGGCCTGGGGCCAACGTCCTGACTTTC,CSANRGPGANVLTF
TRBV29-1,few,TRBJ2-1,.,TGCAGCGTTCCCAGCTTTGGTGGGGGTGAGCAGTTCTTC,CSVPSFGGGEQFF
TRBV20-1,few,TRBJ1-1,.,TGCAGTGCTAGAGACCGTAGGACGAACACTGAAGCTTTCTTT,CSARDRRTNTEAFF
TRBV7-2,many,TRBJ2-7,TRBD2,TGTGCCAGCAGCCACGCAGCCCTAGCGGGGATTGGCGAGCAGTACTTC,CASSHAALAGIGEQYF
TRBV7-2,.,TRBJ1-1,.,TGTGCCAGCAGCCAGACCTGGAACACTGAAGCTTTCTTT,CASSQTWNTEAFF